In this sample, the clone carrying this TCR beta chain turned up many times. No antigen is known for it. This record comes from a study of CD8+CD57+ T cells in acquired aplastic anemia. Study background: 3.2 ug was the average amount of DNA from sorted CD4+ and CD8+ cells. The average read count for CD4+ cells in healthy donors was 9 million to 14 million.

V lost 0 bases and J 8 bases, leaving 10 bases between the germline ends. The length of the CDR3 is 13 residues. Germline CDR1 reads SGHTA; CDR2 reads FQGTGA. General study findings and limits: Roughly 30 sequences, all CD8+ CDR3, were shared between patients and controls. CD8+ Simpson's diversity showed no significant patient-control difference.

Investigators profiled TCR beta VDJ and CDR3 from genomic DNA template. TCRdb independently ran MiXCR on the reads; one entry per CDR3 protein. This sample has about 200,000 distinct CDR3 sequences, with 34% found just once. Sequenced: sorted CD4+, CD8+, or CD8+CD57+ T cells (not recorded which) from PBMCs. The sequence came from a human donor in good health, serving as a control. This chain links TRBV7-3 with TRBJ1-1; D is undetermined. CDR3 sequence (DNA): TGTGCCAGCAGCTTAACGTTCTCGACAGAAGCTTTCTTT. Protein: CASSLTFSTEAFF.